This entry describes one TCR beta chain. The germline CDR1 and CDR2 sequences are KGHSH and LQKENI. Deletions cut 6 bases from V and 5 bases from J, with 11 bases between. The CDR3 runs to 13 residues. These data originate in a study of blood T cell repertoires in COVID-19. Profiling relied on immunoSEQ multiplex PCR, and the TCRdb table lists in-frame clones only, not all of them. The sample consists of 97,000 or so clones, approximately 80% of them appearing once. Sequenced: peripheral blood. The V call is TRBV18, the J call TRBJ1-5; D gene uncertain. This sequence was found in a man aged 70 or older with acute or convalescent COVID-19. The chain's CDR3 is CASSPTTDQPQHF. DNA of the CDR3: TGTGCCAGCTCCCCGACAACTGATCAGCCCCAGCATTTT.